The source of this TCR beta chain is a study of cytotoxic CD8 clonotypes in ibrutinib-treated CLL. General study results and limits: Public clonotypes occurred uncommonly; on treatment, they contracted or remained stable.

Sequencing was performed with immunoSEQ multiplex PCR; in TCRdb, only in-frame clones are kept and a portion is missing. The data contain about 300,000 clones, roughly 71% of them singletons. In the case of this clone: Its antigen is unidentified.

The sequence was collected from a human donor with chronic lymphocytic leukemia. The source was PBMCs, collected after 36 months of ibrutinib treatment.

CDR3 bases: TGTGCCAGCAGCTTAGTGACGGGGAAAACCTCCTACGAGCAGTACTTC. As protein: CASSLVTGKTSYEQYF. The rearrangement joins TRBV7-6 to TRBJ2-7, with D tentatively TRBD2 (5 bases). Germline assignment: CDR1 SGHVS and CDR2 FNYEAQ. Trimming stripped 1 base from V and 0 bases from J, with 13 bases between. The CDR3 has 16 amino acids.